This passage covers 29 T cell receptor beta chains from one sample sequenced in a study of T cell responses to AZD1222 COVID-19 vaccine. The protocol was immunoSEQ multiplex PCR, while the TCRdb copy is restricted to in-frame clones and leaves out a portion. Of about 120,000 clones in the sample, about 86% were seen once. The sequencing used peripheral blood, collected on day 0 of AZD1222 vaccination. The receptors were gathered from an adult in good health.

J is TRBJ2-1 and V is TRBV20-1, with unresolved D. V lost 3 bases and J lost 4, with 10 bases in between. Germline-derived CDR1 and CDR2 are DFQATT and SNEGSKA (reference sequence). There are 13 residues in the CDR3. The CDR3 DNA reads as TGCAGTGCTAGTCTAGTCGGGTACAATGAGCAGTTCTTC. Protein: CSASLVGYNEQFF.

The rearrangement uses TRBV7-9 and TRBJ2-7; D is undetermined. This CDR3 comprises 12 residues. Trimming cost V 5 bases and J 5 bases, with 10 bases left between them. Germline V lookup: CDR1 SEHNR, CDR2 FQNEAQ (reference sequence). CDR3 DNA: TGTGCCAGCAGCCAAACCTTTCACGAGCAGTACTTC. It is translated as CASSQTFHEQYF.

The chain is built from TRBV6-5 and TRBJ1-5; 8 bases fit TRBD1. Germline V gene lookup returns CDR1 MNHEY and CDR2 SVGAGI. V lost 8 bases and J lost 2; bases outside the gene matches: 8. This CDR3 spans 15 amino acids. In nucleotides, the CDR3 is TGTGCCAGCCGAAGGGGGACAGGCGGCAATCAGCCCCAGCATTTT. Protein product: CASRRGTGGNQPQHF.

This chain uses TRBV5-1 with TRBJ1-3, with D hard to call. CDR1 is SGHRS and CDR2 is YFSETQ in the germline V gene. The CDR3 length is 13 residues. Trimming removed 0 bases at V and 5 bases at J, with 6 bases between. CDR3 sequence reads: CASSLDGRNTIYF. Here the CDR3 DNA reads TGCGCCAGCAGCTTGGACGGTCGAAACACCATATATTTT.

The table lists this clone with a count of one. This chain joins TRBV30 and TRBJ1-5, with unresolved D. The CDR3 has 12 amino acids. Germline V gene sequence: CDR1 GTSNPN, CDR2 SVGIG (reference sequence). Trimming shortened V by 1 base and J by 0 bases, and 1 base separated the two germline ends. The CDR3 region has the DNA TGTGCCTGGAGTGGTAGCAATCAGCCCCAGCATTTT. Translating gives CAWSGSNQPQHF.

This clone was detected only once. This same CDR3 is encoded by further DNA sequences in the sample. The chain combines TRBV7-9 with TRBJ1-2, with D perhaps matching TRBD1 (5 bases). Germline values: CDR1 SEHNR, CDR2 FQNEAQ (reference sequence). The ends were cut back, 3 bases at V and 1 base at J, with 12 bases in the middle. This CDR3 is 15 amino acids long. CDR3 in amino acids: CASSLGGGSNYGYTF. For the CDR3, the DNA is TGTGCCAGCAGCTTGGGTGGGGGAAGTAACTATGGCTACACCTTC.

The chain joins TRBV28 to TRBJ1-4; 8 nucleotides agree with TRBD1. Germline CDR1 is MDHEN and CDR2 is SYDVKM. The CDR3 covers 17 residues. After removal of 2 bases from V and 8 bases from J, the junction contained 13 bases not matched to a gene. CDR3 in DNA: TGTGCCAGCAGTTTAGGGGGAACAGGGGGTTTTTGGGAAAAACTGTTTTTT. Encoded protein: CASSLGGTGGFWEKLFF.

The V call is TRBV27, the J call TRBJ1-5, with 9 bases matching TRBD1. V was clipped by 7 bases and J by 4 bases; unmatched bases: 11. The CDR3 totals 16 residues. CDR1 and CDR2 (germline): MNHEY, SMNVEV (reference sequence). As DNA, the CDR3 is TGTGCCAGCAAAATAGGGCCAGGACAGGGGAATCAGCCCCAGCATTTT. Translation: CASKIGPGQGNQPQHF.

The V gene is TRBV9, the J gene TRBJ1-1, with D tentatively TRBD1 (6 bases). Germline lookup yields CDR1 SGDLS and CDR2 YYNGEE. The germline V and J ends were trimmed by 0 bases and 3 bases, with 15 bases remaining between them. The CDR3 sequence is 16 residues long. Here the CDR3 reads CASSVVGGVPDTEAFF. Written as DNA, the CDR3 is TGTGCCAGCAGCGTAGTAGGGGGGGTCCCGGACACTGAAGCTTTCTTT.

This sequence joins TRBV5-4 and TRBJ2-5; possible D gene TRBD1, 6 bases. Deletions cut 2 bases from V and 0 bases from J, with 8 bases between. CDR1 SGHNT and CDR2 YYREEE come from the germline V gene (reference sequence). CDR3 length: 14 amino acids. CDR3 bases: TGTGCCAGCAGCTTACAGGGAGACCAAGAGACCCAGTACTTC. Translated: CASSLQGDQETQYF.

The chain combines TRBV5-1 with TRBJ2-7, with TRBD1 matching 10 bases. Germline CDR1 and CDR2: SGHRS and YFSETQ. The length of the CDR3 is 15 residues. With 3 bases clipped from V and 2 bases from J, the junction kept 5 bases outside the gene matches. CDR3 bases: TGCGCCAGCAGCTCGGGTGGGACAGGGGCCTACGAGCAGTACTTC. It encodes CASSSGGTGAYEQYF.

This chain connects TRBV28 to TRBJ1-5, with D perhaps TRBD1 (5 bases). CDR3 length: 16 amino acids. V lost 7 bases to trimming and J lost 0 bases, with 16 bases between them. The germline V gene encodes CDR1 MDHEN and CDR2 SYDVKM. CDR3 bases: TGTGCCAGCATCCCGGGACGACGAATTAGCAATCAGCCCCAGCATTTT. As protein: CASIPGRRISNQPQHF. The full variable domain, rest sourced from reference TRBV28 and TRBJ1-5, is DVKVTQSSRYLVKRTGEKVFLECVQDMDHENMFWYRQDPGLGLRLIYFSYDVKMKEKGDIPEGYSVSREKKERFSLILESASTNQTSMYLCASIPGRRISNQPQHFGDGTRLSIL.

This sequence joins TRBV6-5 and TRBJ1-2, with D possibly being TRBD1 (5 bases). The V end was cut by 7 bases, the J end by 1 base, with 13 bases between. The length of the CDR3 is 14 residues. CDR1 is MNHEY and CDR2 is SVGAGI in the germline V gene. Here the CDR3 reads CASIPGPINYGYTF. The CDR3, as DNA: TGTGCCAGCATCCCGGGACCGATTAACTATGGCTACACCTTC.

This clone was seen only once. The J gene is TRBJ1-6, the V gene TRBV28, with 10 positions matching TRBD1. The CDR3 covers 15 residues. Looked up from germline, CDR1 is MDHEN and CDR2 is SYDVKM. V lost 3 bases to trimming and J lost 7 bases; unmatched junction nucleotides: 3. This CDR3 reads CASSLSGQGNSPLHF. The DNA of the CDR3 is TGTGCCAGCAGTTTGTCGGGACAGGGGAATTCACCCCTCCACTTT.

The J gene is TRBJ2-6, the V gene TRBV7-2, with D perhaps matching TRBD2 (6 bases). CDR1 is SGHTA and CDR2 is FQGNSA in the germline V gene. The CDR3 sequence is 17 residues long. V was pared by 5 bases and J by 4 bases, with 18 bases between. The CDR3 reads CASSARLGADGANVLTF. The DNA for the CDR3 is TGTGCCAGCAGCGCGAGACTAGGAGCGGACGGGGCCAACGTCCTGACTTTC.

This chain connects TRBV15 to TRBJ2-1, with D perhaps being TRBD1 or TRBD2 (5 bases each). The CDR3 is 14 residues long. Germline loops: CDR1 LNHNV, CDR2 YYDKDF (reference sequence). The V end was cut by 5 bases, the J end by 4 bases, with 12 bases between. The CDR3 DNA reads as TGTGCCACCAGCTCATGGGGACCGTACAATGAGCAGTTCTTC. Its protein is CATSSWGPYNEQFF.

The chain recombines TRBV28 with TRBJ1-5; 7 positions match TRBD1. Germline V lookup: CDR1 MDHEN, CDR2 SYDVKM. The CDR3 contains 14 residues. V was pared by 7 bases and J by 0 bases, with 3 bases of the junction left unmatched. CDR3 in amino acids: CASIQGDSNQPQHF. CDR3 DNA sequence: TGTGCCAGCATTCAGGGGGATAGCAATCAGCCCCAGCATTTT.

V is TRBV6-5 and J is TRBJ2-3; D gene unclear. The V end lost 2 bases, the J end lost 2 bases, and 5 bases lay between the germline ends. The CDR3 has 13 amino acids. The germline V gene has CDR1 MNHEY and CDR2 SVGAGI. This chain's CDR3 is CASSYANTDTQYF. Written as DNA, the CDR3 is TGTGCCAGCAGTTACGCCAACACAGATACGCAGTATTTT.

The V and J genes are TRBV4-3 and TRBJ2-1; D gene ambiguous. There are 15 residues in the CDR3. V was clipped by 0 bases and J by 1 base, with 7 bases between them. CDR1 and CDR2 from the germline V gene are LGHNA and YSLEER. Here the CDR3 DNA reads TGCGCCAGCAGCCAAGACAGAACATCCTACAATGAGCAGTTCTTC. As protein: CASSQDRTSYNEQFF.

The count of this clone is one. The chain joins TRBV12-5 to TRBJ2-2, with D hard to call. The V gene lost 2 bases and the J gene lost 4 bases, with 8 bases spanning the gap. This CDR3 comprises 14 residues. CDR1 and CDR2 from the germline V gene are LGHNT and FRNRAP. For the CDR3, the DNA is TGTGCTAGTGGTTTGCCAGGCGCCACCGGGGAGCTGTTTTTT. This codes for CASGLPGATGELFF. Based on the CDR3 plus reference TRBV12-5 and TRBJ2-2, the full variable domain is DARVTQTPRHKVTEMGQEVTMRCQPILGHNTVFWYRQTMMQGLELLAYFRNRAPLDDSGMPKDRFSAEMPDATLATLKIQPSEPRDSAVYFCASGLPGATGELFFGEGSRLTVL.

The chain recombines TRBV28 with TRBJ1-4, with D maybe TRBD1 (5 bases). This CDR3 contains 14 residues. Trimming stripped 6 bases from V and 7 bases from J, with 15 bases between. Per the germline V gene, CDR1 is MDHEN and CDR2 is SYDVKM. The DNA of the CDR3 is TGTGCCAGCAGGGCCACAGGAGGCTCTGAAAAACTGTTTTTT. Its protein is CASRATGGSEKLFF.

The CDR3 region is CASSLPGQGTGTQYF. In DNA form, the CDR3 reads TGTGCCAGCAGCCTCCCGGGACAGGGAACAGGGACCCAGTACTTC. The chain links TRBV4-2 to TRBJ2-5, with 9 bases lining up with TRBD1. Germline V CDR1 and CDR2: LGHNA, YNFKEQ. V was pared by 4 bases and J by 7 bases, with 10 bases of the junction left unmatched. CDR3 length equals 15 residues.

The chain links TRBV7-9 to TRBJ2-3; TRBD2 aligns across 11 bases. The length of the CDR3 is 15 residues. The V segment lost 3 bases and the J segment 3 bases; nucleotides outside the gene matches: 2. CDR1 SEHNR and CDR2 FQNEAQ come from the germline V gene (reference sequence). CDR3 sequence: CASSFLAGGTDTQYF. The CDR3 nucleotides read TGTGCCAGCAGCTTCCTAGCGGGGGGTACAGATACGCAGTATTTT.

The chain recombines TRBV7-3 with TRBJ2-5; D is uncertain. The CDR3 totals 14 residues. V was pared by 3 bases and J by 4 bases, with 12 bases between. Germline assignment: CDR1 SGHTA and CDR2 FQGTGA. CDR3 residues: CASSLAGVGETQYF. For the CDR3, the DNA is TGTGCCAGCAGCTTGGCTGGGGTCGGAGAGACCCAGTACTTC.

The rearrangement links TRBV6-5 to TRBJ1-2; D is undetermined. V dropped 6 bases and J dropped 2 bases, with 10 bases sitting between them. This CDR3 is built from 13 residues. Germline-derived CDR1 and CDR2 are MNHEY and SVGAGI. The CDR3 sequence: CASSRERNYGYTF. The CDR3 DNA is TGTGCCAGCAGCCGGGAGCGCAACTATGGCTACACCTTC.

The chain recombines TRBV9 with TRBJ1-6; D gene unclear. Germline assignment: CDR1 SGDLS and CDR2 YYNGEE. The CDR3 totals 13 residues. V was clipped by 1 base and J by 7 bases, with 6 bases between them. The CDR3 bases are TGTGCCAGCAGCGTACATGAAAATTCACCCCTCCACTTT. This gives the protein CASSVHENSPLHF. The whole variable domain, filled in from reference TRBV9 and TRBJ1-6, reads DSGVTQTPKHLITATGQRVTLRCSPRSGDLSVYWYQQSLDQGLQFLIQYYNGEERAKGNILERFSAQQFPDLHSELNLSSLELGDSALYFCASSVHENSPLHFGNGTRLTVT.

This clone was observed a single time. DNA of the CDR3: TGTGCCAGCAGCGTAGCAGGGTTCTATGGCTACACCTTC. Amino acids: CASSVAGFYGYTF. The chain is built from TRBV9 and TRBJ1-2; tentative D call: TRBD1 (5 bases). The CDR3 has 13 amino acids. With 0 bases removed from V and 4 bases from J, the gap between germline ends came to 7 bases. Germline CDR1 is SGDLS and CDR2 is YYNGEE.

The CDR3 here is CASSLTRDTQETQYF. CDR3 nucleotide sequence: TGTGCCAGCAGCTTAACCCGCGACACGCAAGAGACCCAGTACTTC. The V call is TRBV7-2, the J call TRBJ2-5; no definite D call. The CDR3 is made up of 15 amino acids. The V end was cut by 2 bases, the J end by 2 bases, with 12 bases between. CDR1 and CDR2 (germline): SGHTA, FQGNSA.

V is TRBV9 and J is TRBJ1-2, with D perhaps matching TRBD1 (6 bases). The V gene lost 3 bases and the J gene lost 2 bases, with 17 bases spanning the gap. The CDR3 sequence is 16 residues long. The germline V gene has CDR1 SGDLS and CDR2 YYNGEE. The CDR3 coding sequence is TGTGCCAGCAGCGCCCCCGGGACGAGGGGGAACTATGGCTACACCTTC. Translating gives CASSAPGTRGNYGYTF. Together with reference TRBV9 and TRBJ1-2, the CDR3 gives the full variable domain: DSGVTQTPKHLITATGQRVTLRCSPRSGDLSVYWYQQSLDQGLQFLIQYYNGEERAKGNILERFSAQQFPDLHSELNLSSLELGDSALYFCASSAPGTRGNYGYTFGSGTRLTVV.